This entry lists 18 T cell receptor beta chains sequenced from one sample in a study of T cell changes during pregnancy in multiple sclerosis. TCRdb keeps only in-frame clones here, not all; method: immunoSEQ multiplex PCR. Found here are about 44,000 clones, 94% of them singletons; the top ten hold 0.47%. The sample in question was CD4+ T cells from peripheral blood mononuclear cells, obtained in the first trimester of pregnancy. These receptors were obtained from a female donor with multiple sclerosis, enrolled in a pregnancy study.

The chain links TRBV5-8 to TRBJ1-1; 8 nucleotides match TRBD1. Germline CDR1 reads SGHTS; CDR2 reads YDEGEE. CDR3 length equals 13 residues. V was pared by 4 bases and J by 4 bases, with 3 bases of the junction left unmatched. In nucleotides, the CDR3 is TGTGCCAGCAGCCGCGACAGGGGCACTGAAGCTTTCTTT. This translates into CASSRDRGTEAFF.

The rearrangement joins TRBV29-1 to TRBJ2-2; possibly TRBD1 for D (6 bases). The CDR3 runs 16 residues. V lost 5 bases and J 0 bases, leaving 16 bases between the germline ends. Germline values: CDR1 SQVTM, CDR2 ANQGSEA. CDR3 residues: CSVSVGTLANTGELFF. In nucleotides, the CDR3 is TGCAGCGTTTCGGTGGGGACACTCGCGAACACCGGGGAGCTGTTTTTT.

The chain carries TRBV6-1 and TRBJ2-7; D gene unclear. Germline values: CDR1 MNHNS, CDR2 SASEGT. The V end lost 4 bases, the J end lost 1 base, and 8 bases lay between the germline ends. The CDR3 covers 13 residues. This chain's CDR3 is CASSVVTSYEQYF. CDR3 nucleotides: TGTGCCAGCAGTGTGGTCACATCCTACGAGCAGTACTTC.

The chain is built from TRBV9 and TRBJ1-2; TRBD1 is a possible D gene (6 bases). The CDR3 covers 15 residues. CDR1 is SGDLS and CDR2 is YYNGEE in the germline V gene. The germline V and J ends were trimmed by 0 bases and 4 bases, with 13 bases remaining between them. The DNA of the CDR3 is TGTGCCAGCAGCGTAGGGCAGGGGAGCGGCTATGGCTACACCTTC. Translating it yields CASSVGQGSGYGYTF.

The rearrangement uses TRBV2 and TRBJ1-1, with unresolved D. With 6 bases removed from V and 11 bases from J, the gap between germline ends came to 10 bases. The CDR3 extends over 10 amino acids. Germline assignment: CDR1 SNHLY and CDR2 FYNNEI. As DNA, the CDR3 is TGTGCCAGCAGCGGGGTTGCGGCTTTCTTT. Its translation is CASSGVAAFF. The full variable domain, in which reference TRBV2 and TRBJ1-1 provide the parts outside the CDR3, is EPEVTQTPSHQVTQMGQEVILRCVPISNHLYFYWYRQILGQKVEFLVSFYNNEISEKSEIFDDQFSVERPDGSNFTLKIRSTKLEDSAMYFCASSGVAAFFGQGTRLTVV.

The CDR3 loop reads CASSPRVLSQGAVTF. In DNA form, the CDR3 reads TGTGCCAGCAGCCCCCGGGTTCTTTCCCAGGGGGCGGTCACCTTC. V usage is TRBV7-8 and J usage is TRBJ1-2; TRBD1 aligns across 8 bases. V shed 5 bases, J shed 13 bases, and the junction held 18 bases outside the gene matches. Germline-derived CDR1 and CDR2 are SGHVS and FQNEAQ. The CDR3 length is 15 residues.

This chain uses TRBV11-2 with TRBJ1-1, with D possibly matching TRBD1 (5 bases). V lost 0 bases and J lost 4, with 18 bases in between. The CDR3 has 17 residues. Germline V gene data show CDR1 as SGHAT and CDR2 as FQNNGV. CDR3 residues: CASSLDRGIRVSTEAFF. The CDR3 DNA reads TGTGCCAGCAGCTTAGATAGGGGTATTCGGGTGAGCACTGAAGCTTTCTTT. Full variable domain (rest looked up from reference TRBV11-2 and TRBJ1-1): EAGVAQSPRYKIIEKRQSVAFWCNPISGHATLYWYQQILGQGPKLLIQFQNNGVVDDSQLPKDRFSAERLKGVDSTLKIQPAKLEDSAVYLCASSLDRGIRVSTEAFFGQGTRLTVV.

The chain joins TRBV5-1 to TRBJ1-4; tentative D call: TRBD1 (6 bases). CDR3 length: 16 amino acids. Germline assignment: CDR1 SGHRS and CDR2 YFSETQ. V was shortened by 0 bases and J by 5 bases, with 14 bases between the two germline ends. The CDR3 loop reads CASSLAKTGGNEKLFF. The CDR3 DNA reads TGCGCCAGCAGCTTGGCGAAGACAGGCGGAAATGAAAAACTGTTTTTT.

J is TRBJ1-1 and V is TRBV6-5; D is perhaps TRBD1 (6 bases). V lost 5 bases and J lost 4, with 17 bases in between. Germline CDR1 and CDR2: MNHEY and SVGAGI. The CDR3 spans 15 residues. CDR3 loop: CASSKVGAPGTEAFF. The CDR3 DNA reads TGTGCCAGCAGTAAAGTGGGGGCCCCTGGCACTGAAGCTTTCTTT.

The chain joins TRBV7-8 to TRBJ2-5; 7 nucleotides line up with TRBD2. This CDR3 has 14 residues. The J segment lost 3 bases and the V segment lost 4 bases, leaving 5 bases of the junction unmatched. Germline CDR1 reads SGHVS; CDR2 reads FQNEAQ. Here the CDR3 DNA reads TGTGCCAGCAGCTCGTGGGGGGGGGAAGAGACCCAGTACTTC. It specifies CASSSWGGEETQYF.

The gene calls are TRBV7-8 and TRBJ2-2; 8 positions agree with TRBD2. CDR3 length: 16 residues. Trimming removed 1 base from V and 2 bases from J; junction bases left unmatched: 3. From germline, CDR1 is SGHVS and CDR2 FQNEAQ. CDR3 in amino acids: CASSLGSGGNTGELFF. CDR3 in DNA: TGTGCCAGCAGCTTAGGGAGCGGGGGAAACACCGGGGAGCTGTTTTTT.

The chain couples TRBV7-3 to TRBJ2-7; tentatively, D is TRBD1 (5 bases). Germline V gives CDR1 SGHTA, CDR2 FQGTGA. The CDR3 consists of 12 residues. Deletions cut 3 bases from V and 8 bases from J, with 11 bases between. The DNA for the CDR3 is TGTGCCAGCAGCTTTCAAGGGGAAAAGCAGTACTTC. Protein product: CASSFQGEKQYF.

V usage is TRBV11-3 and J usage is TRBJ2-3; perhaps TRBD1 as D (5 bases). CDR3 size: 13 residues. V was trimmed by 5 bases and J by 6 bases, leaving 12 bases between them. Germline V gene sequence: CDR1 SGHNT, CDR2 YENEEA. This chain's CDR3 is CASSKGIWDTQYF. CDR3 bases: TGTGCCAGCAGCAAGGGGATCTGGGATACGCAGTATTTT. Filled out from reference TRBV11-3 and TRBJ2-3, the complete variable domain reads EAGVVQSPRYKIIEKKQPVAFWCNPISGHNTLYWYLQNLGQGPELLIRYENEEAVDDSQLPKDRFSAERLKGVDSTLKIQPAELGDSAVYLCASSKGIWDTQYFGPGTRLTVL.

DNA for the CDR3: TGTGCCAGCAGCTTCGGGACAGGGGGCAGGAGAGGCACTGAAGCTTTCTTT. Protein sequence: CASSFGTGGRRGTEAFF. J is TRBJ1-1 and V is TRBV5-6; 12 nucleotides line up with TRBD1. Per germline, CDR1 SGHDT and CDR2 YYEEEE. The CDR3 loop spans 17 amino acids. The trim removed 2 bases at V and 4 bases at J, leaving 9 bases unmatched.

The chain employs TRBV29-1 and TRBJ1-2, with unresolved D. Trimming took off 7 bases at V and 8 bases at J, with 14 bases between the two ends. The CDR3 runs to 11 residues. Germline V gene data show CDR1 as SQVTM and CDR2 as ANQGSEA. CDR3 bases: TGCAGCGGGGTGGGCGCGACGGGCTACACCTTC. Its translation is CSGVGATGYTF.

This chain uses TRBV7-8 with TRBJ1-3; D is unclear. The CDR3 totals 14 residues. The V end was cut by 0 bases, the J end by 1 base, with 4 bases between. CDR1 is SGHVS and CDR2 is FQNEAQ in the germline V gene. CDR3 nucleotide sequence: TGTGCCAGCAGCTTAGCGCAGTCTGGAAACACCATATATTTT. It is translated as CASSLAQSGNTIYF.

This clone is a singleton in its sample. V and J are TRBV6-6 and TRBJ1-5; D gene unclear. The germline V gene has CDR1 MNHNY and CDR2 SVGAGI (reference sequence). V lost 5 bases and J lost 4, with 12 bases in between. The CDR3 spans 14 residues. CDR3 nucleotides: TGTGCCAGCAGTCCCCTAGGTTCGAATCAGCCCCAGCATTTT. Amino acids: CASSPLGSNQPQHF.

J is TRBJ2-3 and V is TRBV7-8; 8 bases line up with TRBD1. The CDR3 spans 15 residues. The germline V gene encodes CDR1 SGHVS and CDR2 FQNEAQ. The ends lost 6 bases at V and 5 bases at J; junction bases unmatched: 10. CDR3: CASRPWDRIGDTQYF. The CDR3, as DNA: TGTGCCAGCAGACCATGGGACAGGATAGGAGATACGCAGTATTTT.